These T cell receptor beta chains were read from a single sample in a study of shared clonotypes between healthy human individuals. TCRdb keeps only in-frame clones here, not all; method: immunoSEQ multiplex PCR. The sample lists some 2,500,000 clones, under 95% occurring once. The sample comprised naive CD4+ T cells from PBMCs. The receptors originated from a man aged 18 to 29 in good health. Some clones in this sample may be carry-over from other donors' samples. The CDR3 runs from the conserved cysteine through the conserved F or W. A D gene is named only where the DNA matches it firmly. Clone size is given for some rows only: seen once, a few or many times, or a class if the clone is expanded.

D gene: NA; V gene: TRBV21-1; J gene: TRBJ1-5; clone size: once; CDR3 DNA: TGTGCCAGCCCTAAAGTGGCAGGCGCTTGGAATCAGCCCCAGCATTTT; CDR3 protein: CASPKVAGAWNQPQHF
D gene: TRBD1; V gene: TRBV18; J gene: TRBJ2-3; clone size: NA; CDR3 DNA: TGTGCCAGCTCACCTACGACAGGGCACACAGATACGCAGTATTTT; CDR3 protein: CASSPTTGHTDTQYF
D gene: NA; V gene: TRBV25-1; J gene: TRBJ1-1; clone size: few; CDR3 DNA: TGTGCCAGCAGAGAAAGGAACACTGAAGCTTTCTTT; CDR3 protein: CASRERNTEAFF
D gene: NA; V gene: TRBV7-9; J gene: TRBJ1-1; clone size: NA; CDR3 DNA: TGTGCCAGCAGTAGGGGGGCAGAAGCGAACACTGAAGCTTTCTTT; CDR3 protein: CASSRGAEANTEAFF
D gene: TRBD2; V gene: TRBV7-3; J gene: TRBJ2-3; clone size: NA; CDR3 DNA: TGTGCCAGCAGCTCGCGCGGGAGAGGCACGCAGTATTTT; CDR3 protein: CASSSRGRGTQYF
D gene: NA; V gene: TRBV5-1; J gene: TRBJ1-1; clone size: NA; CDR3 DNA: TGCGCCAGCAGCTTGGGGCCGGGGAGCACTGAAGCTTTCTTT; CDR3 protein: CASSLGPGSTEAFF
D gene: TRBD1; V gene: TRBV5-4; J gene: TRBJ1-1; clone size: NA; CDR3 DNA: TGTGCCAGCAGCTTGGGGGGCGGGACAGGGGCTGAAGCTTTCTTT; CDR3 protein: CASSLGGGTGAEAFF
D gene: NA; V gene: TRBV21-1; J gene: TRBJ1-1; clone size: few; CDR3 DNA: TGTGCCAGCCCTGATTCTGAAGCTTTCTTT; CDR3 protein: CASPDSEAFF
D gene: NA; V gene: TRBV5-4; J gene: TRBJ1-1; clone size: NA; CDR3 DNA: TGTGCCAGCAGCTTGGGGGGGGGTATGAACACTGAAGCTTTCTTT; CDR3 protein: CASSLGGGMNTEAFF
D gene: TRBD2; V gene: TRBV7-9; J gene: TRBJ2-1; clone size: NA; CDR3 DNA: TGTGCCAGCAGCTTAGTACTAGCGGGAGCCAATGAGCAGTTCTTC; CDR3 protein: CASSLVLAGANEQFF
D gene: NA; V gene: TRBV29-1; J gene: TRBJ2-7; clone size: NA; CDR3 DNA: TGCAGCGTTGCTCCAGGGGCTGGCTACGAGCAGTACTTC; CDR3 protein: CSVAPGAGYEQYF
D gene: NA; V gene: TRBV2; J gene: TRBJ1-2; clone size: NA; CDR3 DNA: TGTGCCAGCAGTAAAACAGCCGGGCCGATTGATGGCTACACCTTC; CDR3 protein: CASSKTAGPIDGYTF
D gene: NA; V gene: TRBV29-1; J gene: TRBJ2-7; clone size: NA; CDR3 DNA: TGCAGCGCCTTTAGCGGACCCTACGAGCAGTACTTC; CDR3 protein: CSAFSGPYEQYF
D gene: NA; V gene: TRBV28; J gene: TRBJ2-7; clone size: NA; CDR3 DNA: TGTGCCAGCAGTAGCAGGGTCTGGGAGCAGTACTTC; CDR3 protein: CASSSRVWEQYF
D gene: NA; V gene: TRBV2; J gene: TRBJ1-1; clone size: once; CDR3 DNA: TGTGCCGCAGGCCCGGGGGCCTCGAACACTGAAGCTTTCTTT; CDR3 protein: CAAGPGASNTEAFF
D gene: TRBD2; V gene: TRBV7-8; J gene: TRBJ2-5; clone size: once; CDR3 DNA: TGTGCCAGCAGCTCGCTCCGACTAGCACAAGAGACCCAGTACTTC; CDR3 protein: CASSSLRLAQETQYF
D gene: TRBD2; V gene: TRBV19; J gene: TRBJ2-5; clone size: NA; CDR3 DNA: TGTGCCAGTAGTATAGGCTCCCTAGCGGGATCAGAGACCCAGTACTTC; CDR3 protein: CASSIGSLAGSETQYF
D gene: NA; V gene: TRBV6-6; J gene: TRBJ2-3; clone size: NA; CDR3 DNA: TGTGCCAGCAGGTTTCAAATGGATACGCAGTATTTT; CDR3 protein: CASRFQMDTQYF
D gene: NA; V gene: TRBV5-6; J gene: TRBJ1-3; clone size: NA; CDR3 DNA: TGTGCCAGCAGATTCCTGGGGGCTGGAAACACCATATATTTT; CDR3 protein: CASRFLGAGNTIYF
D gene: NA; V gene: TRBV2; J gene: TRBJ2-2; clone size: NA; CDR3 DNA: TGTGCCACGGGGAATACCAGGTCCGGGGAGCTGTTTTTT; CDR3 protein: CATGNTRSGELFF
D gene: NA; V gene: TRBV30; J gene: TRBJ2-3; clone size: NA; CDR3 DNA: TGTGCCTGGTCGGAGACAGATACGCAGTATTTT; CDR3 protein: CAWSETDTQYF
D gene: NA; V gene: TRBV6-4; J gene: TRBJ1-5; clone size: NA; CDR3 DNA: TGTGCCAGCAGTGGTTCGCCCAAAGGTAGCAATCAGCCCCAGCATTTT; CDR3 protein: CASSGSPKGSNQPQHF
D gene: NA; V gene: TRBV6-1; J gene: TRBJ1-5; clone size: NA; CDR3 DNA: TGTGCCAGCAGTCCATCCCCAGGGTACAATCAGCCCCAGCATTTT; CDR3 protein: CASSPSPGYNQPQHF
D gene: NA; V gene: TRBV7-3; J gene: TRBJ1-1; clone size: NA; CDR3 DNA: TGTGCCAGCAGCTTAAAGGGGGGCACTGAAGCTTTCTTT; CDR3 protein: CASSLKGGTEAFF
D gene: TRBD1; V gene: TRBV28; J gene: TRBJ2-7; clone size: NA; CDR3 DNA: TGTGCCAGCAGTTCCCCTCAGCAGGGGGCAGGGTACGAGCAGTACTTC; CDR3 protein: CASSSPQQGAGYEQYF
D gene: NA; V gene: TRBV11-2; J gene: TRBJ2-1; clone size: NA; CDR3 DNA: TGTGCCAGCAGCTTAATGAACTCTCTAAGCTCCTACAATGAGCAGTTCTTC; CDR3 protein: CASSLMNSLSSYNEQFF
D gene: NA; V gene: TRBV11-2; J gene: TRBJ2-2; clone size: NA; CDR3 DNA: TGTGCCAGCAGCTTATCGAGGTGGACAGGGAGGGGCACCGGGGAGCTGTTTTTT; CDR3 protein: CASSLSRWTGRGTGELFF
D gene: NA; V gene: TRBV6-5; J gene: TRBJ1-1; clone size: NA; CDR3 DNA: TGTGCCAGCAGCCAACCAGGAGGGCAAGCTGAAGCTTTCTTT; CDR3 protein: CASSQPGGQAEAFF
D gene: TRBD1; V gene: TRBV6-5; J gene: TRBJ1-1; clone size: NA; CDR3 DNA: TGTGCCAGCAGTTACGACAGGGGGAACACTGAAGCTTTCTTT; CDR3 protein: CASSYDRGNTEAFF
D gene: TRBD1; V gene: TRBV5-4; J gene: TRBJ1-4; clone size: NA; CDR3 DNA: TGTGCCAGCAGCTCCCAGGGGGGGGATGAAAAACTGTTTTTT; CDR3 protein: CASSSQGGDEKLFF